Listed below are T cell receptor beta chains from one sample, sequenced in a study of OX40 agonist ivuxolimab in advanced cancers. The method was immunoSEQ multiplex PCR; TCRdb's version includes in-frame clones alone and lacks a portion of them. The table lists 20,000 to 30,000 clones, 77% of them singletons. The material sequenced was CD4+ or CD8+ T cells sorted from blood, taken in a trial of the OX40 agonist ivuxolimab. Every receptor here comes from an adult with an advanced solid tumor such as melanoma, head and neck, liver or kidney cancer. The CDR3 runs from the conserved cysteine through the conserved F or W. D genes are given only for firm matches. A clone size is listed for some rows: how often the clone was seen (once, few, many), or a class if it is expanded.

TGTGCCAGCAGTAGGGTGGTCCTTGGTGTCACTGAAGCTTTCTTT	CASSRVVLGVTEAFF	TRBV27	.	.	TRBJ1-1
TGTGCCAGCTTAAGGGAGAACACTGAAGCTTTCTTT	CASLRENTEAFF	TRBV6-1	few	.	TRBJ1-1
TGCGCCAGCAGCGGGGACAGGGGCAGAGAGACCCAGTACTTC	CASSGDRGRETQYF	TRBV5-1	few	TRBD1	TRBJ2-5
TGTGCCAGCACCCCCCTGGGTAGGGGGGGCAGAGGTGGCTACACCTTC	CASTPLGRGGRGGYTF	TRBV2	.	.	TRBJ1-2
TGTGCCAGCAGGACGAGCTCCTATAATTCACCCCTCCACTTT	CASRTSSYNSPLHF	TRBV6-5	few	.	TRBJ1-6
TGTGCCAGCAGCTTAGGACAGGCTTCCTACGAGCAGTACTTC	CASSLGQASYEQYF	TRBV7-2	.	.	TRBJ2-7
TGTGCCAGCAGCGCAGGGGGGTGGGGAGAGACCCAGTACTTC	CASSAGGWGETQYF	TRBV28	.	.	TRBJ2-5
TGCAGCGTCCTCCGGGACACCGGAAACACCATATATTTT	CSVLRDTGNTIYF	TRBV29-1	.	.	TRBJ1-3
TGTGCCAGCAGCTGGAACCGTTACAATGAGCAGTTCTTC	CASSWNRYNEQFF	TRBV7-2	.	.	TRBJ2-1
TGTGCCAGCAGTTACGGGGGCCGCTCGAACACTGAAGCTTTCTTT	CASSYGGRSNTEAFF	TRBV6-5	.	.	TRBJ1-1
TGTGCCAGCAGTCCCGCCCACAGCGGCAATCAGCCCCAGCATTTT	CASSPAHSGNQPQHF	TRBV28	.	.	TRBJ1-5
TGTGCCAGTAGTATTCCGGGGCAAAACTATGGCTACACCTTC	CASSIPGQNYGYTF	TRBV19	.	.	TRBJ1-2
TGTGCCAGCAGCGTCGCAGGGCTAGGTTCACCCCTCCACTTT	CASSVAGLGSPLHF	TRBV9	.	.	TRBJ1-6
TGTGCCAGCAGTTCCGACAGCATTGCAACTAATGAAAAACTGTTTTTT	CASSSDSIATNEKLFF	TRBV28	.	.	TRBJ1-4
TGTGCCAGCAGTTTAGGGACAACCGGGGAGCTGTTTTTT	CASSLGTTGELFF	TRBV28	.	.	TRBJ2-2
TGTGCCAGCAGCTACGCGACAGGGGGCTTGAACACTGAAGCTTTCTTT	CASSYATGGLNTEAFF	TRBV6-5	.	TRBD1	TRBJ1-1
TGCGCCAGCAGCCAAGATAGGGGGGGGAACACCGGGGAGCTGTTTTTT	CASSQDRGGNTGELFF	TRBV4-3	.	.	TRBJ2-2
TGTGCCACCAGCAGGGGACAAGAGACCCAGTACTTC	CATSRGQETQYF	TRBV15	.	.	TRBJ2-5
TGTGCCAGCTCACCACGACAGGGAATCGATGAGCAGTTCTTC	CASSPRQGIDEQFF	TRBV18	.	TRBD1	TRBJ2-1
TGTGCCAGCAGAGGGGGGACCCTTAACACCGGGGAGCTGTTTTTT	CASRGGTLNTGELFF	TRBV7-2	.	.	TRBJ2-2
TGTGCCAGCAGTTTCCAGCGGGAGTTTTACAGCACCGGGGAGCTGTTTTTT	CASSFQREFYSTGELFF	TRBV28	.	TRBD2	TRBJ2-2
TGTGCCAGCAGTTTTGTGGGGACAGGCCCTGGGGGCCCTCAAGAGACCCAGTACTTC	CASSFVGTGPGGPQETQYF	TRBV28	.	TRBD1	TRBJ2-5
TGTGCCAGCAGCTTGGGGCTTAGCACAGATACGCAGTATTTT	CASSLGLSTDTQYF	TRBV5-4	.	.	TRBJ2-3
TGTGCTAGTGGTGGACTAGCGGTCAATGAGCAGTTCTTC	CASGGLAVNEQFF	TRBV12-5	.	TRBD2	TRBJ2-1
TGTGCCAGCAGTCGACAGGGCTCGGATGGCTACACCTTC	CASSRQGSDGYTF	TRBV28	.	TRBD1	TRBJ1-2
TGTGCCAGCAGCCGCTCAGGGGGCAGGACTGAAGCTTTCTTT	CASSRSGGRTEAFF	TRBV11-3	.	TRBD1	TRBJ1-1
TGTGCCAGCAGACGGGGAGGGTCGAGTGAAAAACTGTTTTTT	CASRRGGSSEKLFF	TRBV28	.	.	TRBJ1-4
TGTGCCAGCAGTCCACGAAACGAGCAGTACTTC	CASSPRNEQYF	TRBV6-6	.	.	TRBJ2-7
TGCGCCAGCAGCCGGACGAGTAACACTGAAGCTTTCTTT	CASSRTSNTEAFF	TRBV5-1	.	.	TRBJ1-1
TGTGCCAGCAGCTTAGGGCATCTCCAAGAGACCCAGTACTTC	CASSLGHLQETQYF	TRBV7-3	.	.	TRBJ2-5
TGCGCCAGCAGGCCCCCGGGGGGGGCCAAACTGTTTTTT	CASRPPGGAKLFF	TRBV5-1	.	.	TRBJ1-4
TGTGCCAGCAGTTTACTAGATAGCGGGGGGGTTTACGAGCAGTACTTC	CASSLLDSGGVYEQYF	TRBV28	once	TRBD2	TRBJ2-7
TGTGCCAGCAGTCCCCCGGGACTAGCGGGAAGGTTAGATGAGCAGTTCTTC	CASSPPGLAGRLDEQFF	TRBV27	.	TRBD2	TRBJ2-1
TGTGCCTGGACTTCCGGGACTAGCGGGGGTGATGAGCAGTTCTTC	CAWTSGTSGGDEQFF	TRBV30	.	TRBD2	TRBJ2-1
TGTGCCAGCAGAGGTCTGGGGTTGAACACTGAAGCTTTCTTT	CASRGLGLNTEAFF	TRBV27	.	.	TRBJ1-1
TGCGCCAGCAGCTTGGGACAGGGTCAAGAGACCCAGTACTTC	CASSLGQGQETQYF	TRBV5-1	.	TRBD1	TRBJ2-5
TGTGCCAGCAGCCCACTGACTAGCGGGAGAGCAGATACGCAGTATTTT	CASSPLTSGRADTQYF	TRBV5-6	.	TRBD2	TRBJ2-3